This T cell receptor (beta chain) was captured by sequencing in a study of response to subunit inactivated influenza vaccine. Broader study findings: The authors suggested that every seasonal influenza vaccination recruits few new T cells.

Concerning this clonotype: The antigen is unknown.

CDR3 length equals 15 residues. Germline CDR1 is SEHNR and CDR2 is FQNEAQ (reference sequence). V lost 5 bases and J 3 bases, leaving 14 bases between the germline ends. Using its own MiXCR run on the RT-PCR reads, TCRdb lists one record per CDR3 protein. The table lists under 500,000 distinct CDR3 sequences, approximately 11% of them singletons. The input for sequencing was PBMCs from blood, taken 40 to 50 days after vaccination. The chain couples TRBV7-9 to TRBJ2-1, with TRBD2 as a possible D gene (6 bases). The sequence came from a man aged 50 or older who received an inactivated influenza vaccine. The CDR3 protein is CASSVTSHFYNEQFF. The CDR3 bases are TGTGCCAGCAGCGTGACTAGTCACTTCTACAATGAGCAGTTCTTC.